What follows is one TCR beta chain and its context. Antigen: not known. The sample originates from a study of T cells in Graves' hyperthyroidism and ophthalmopathy. Study-level results: Expanded thyroid clonotypes (above 0.001) were mostly also found in blood. Ophthalmopathy was predicted by the model a median of approximately 6 months ahead of onset.

Based on clinical symptoms, serum thyroxine and TRAb, thyroid ultrasound and orbital computed tomography, diagnoses were reached. The CDR3 runs to 13 residues. V gave up 4 bases and J gave up 5 bases, with 14 bases separating them. The germline CDR1 and CDR2 sequences are DFQATT and SNEGSKA (reference sequence). The CDR3 regions of TCR beta were amplified from RNA transcripts. Carried out on the TCR CDR3, a first-round RT-PCR used the HTBI primer set. TCRdb reanalysed the multiplex PCR reads using MiXCR and keeps one entry per CDR3 protein. The table includes about 500,000 distinct CDR3 sequences, approximately 17% detected once.

The TCR was taken from a woman between 18 and 29 years old with Graves' ophthalmopathy. The V gene is TRBV20-1, the J gene TRBJ2-5; perhaps TRBD2 as D (5 bases). Sequences were obtained from blood. This chain's CDR3 is CSATQTTGETQYF. For the CDR3, the DNA is TGCAGTGCTACGCAGACAACGGGGGAGACCCAGTACTTC.